This T cell receptor beta chain was found in a study of shared clonotypes between healthy human individuals. The data were produced by immunoSEQ multiplex PCR, yet TCRdb's version contains in-frame clones alone and is incomplete. The sample comprises approximately 600,000 clones, approximately 96% of which are singletons, and over 0.09% rests with the top ten. Naive CD8 cells comprised CD45RO-negative, CCR7-positively selected cells, excluding terminally differentiated effector memory CD45RA+ cells. The study drew all its donors from Caucasian adults living in Nashville, Tennessee. The CDR3 is 14 amino acids. The germline V gene encodes CDR1 PRHDT and CDR2 FYEKMQ (reference sequence). After removal of 4 bases from V and 4 bases from J, the junction contained 5 bases not matched to a gene.

The material sequenced was naive CD8+ T cells sorted from blood. The TCR sequence derives from a woman aged 25-40 years in good health. The chain uses TRBV13 and TRBJ1-2; 8 bases are shared with TRBD1. This CDR3 reads CASSSRTGPYGYTF. In nucleotides, the CDR3 is TGTGCCAGCAGCTCCCGGACAGGGCCCTATGGCTACACCTTC. Supplemented by reference TRBV13 and TRBJ1-2, the full variable domain reads AAGVIQSPRHLIKEKRETATLKCYPIPRHDTVYWYQQGPGQDPQFLISFYEKMQSDKGSIPDRFSAQQFSDYHSELNMSSLELGDSALYFCASSSRTGPYGYTFGSGTRLTVV.